The next 25 T cell receptor beta chains were all read from a single sample in a study of T-cell reconstitution after alpha-beta-depleted transplantation in children. Using unique molecular identifiers, the investigators prepared the TCRbeta library. TCRdb used MiXCR to reprocess the PCR reads, holding one entry per CDR3 protein. The sample contains around 60,000 distinct CDR3 sequences, about 40% of which appear only once. Sequencing used PBMCs, mostly from graft donor cells, obtained 360 days after TCRalphabeta/CD19-depleted stem cell transplant. These receptors came from a male patient between 10 and 17 years old who had a stem cell transplant for acute lymphoblastic leukemia, so the T cells may come from the graft donor.

This clonotype was seen only once. V gene TRBV5-1 combines with J gene TRBJ1-1; D gene uncertain. This CDR3 spans 13 amino acids. Trimming removed 4 bases at V and 7 bases at J, with 14 bases between. Per the germline V gene, CDR1 is SGHRS and CDR2 is YFSETQ. The CDR3 region has the DNA TGCGCCAGCAGCCCCGGACGATCTTATGAAGCTTTCTTT. This translates into CASSPGRSYEAFF.

The chain links TRBV4-1 to TRBJ2-3, with a tentative D call TRBD1 (5 bases). V lost 4 bases to trimming and J lost 2 bases, with 16 bases between them. The CDR3 runs 16 residues. The V gene's germline CDR1 is MGHRA and CDR2 YSYEKL. As DNA, the CDR3 is TGCGCCAGCAGCCTCCTGACTGCAGGGAACACAGATACGCAGTATTTT. Its translation: CASSLLTAGNTDTQYF.

This clonotype was found many times. The chain uses TRBV12-3 or TRBV12-4 and TRBJ2-7, with 10 positions matching TRBD1. The CDR3 sequence is 14 residues long. The ends lost 1 base at V and 4 bases at J; junction bases unmatched: 1. CDR3 residues: CASSLGTGGYEQYF. The CDR3 region has the DNA TGTGCCAGCAGTTTAGGGACAGGGGGATACGAGCAGTACTTC.

The rearrangement uses TRBV10-3 and TRBJ2-1, with D possibly matching TRBD2 (5 bases). Looked up from germline, CDR1 is ENHRY and CDR2 is SYGVKD. The CDR3 runs to 16 residues. Trimming took 3 bases from V and 4 from J, leaving 16 bases between them. As DNA, the CDR3 is TGTGCCATCAGTGACCCGTCGAAGACTACTTACAATGAGCAGTTCTTC. Its translation is CAISDPSKTTYNEQFF.

This clonotype showed up just once. V is TRBV20-1 and J is TRBJ2-3; D possibly uses TRBD1 or TRBD2 (5 bases each). Germline V lookup: CDR1 DFQATT, CDR2 SNEGSKA (reference sequence). CDR3 size: 14 residues. Trimming removed 5 bases from V and 0 bases from J, with 12 bases in between. The CDR3 nucleotides are TGCAGTGCTGGGGACGGCTATAGCACAGATACGCAGTATTTT. Translating it yields CSAGDGYSTDTQYF.

This clonotype was counted a few times. This chain uses TRBV5-1 with TRBJ2-1; the D gene is possibly TRBD1 (6 bases). This CDR3 spans 12 amino acids. Trimming removed 2 bases from V and 8 bases from J, with 8 bases in between. Germline CDR1 and CDR2: SGHRS and YFSETQ. CDR3 nucleotide sequence: TGCGCCAGCAGCTTTTCAGGGGATGAGCAGTTCTTC. It codes for CASSFSGDEQFF.

This clonotype showed up just a few times. V gene TRBV20-1 combines with J gene TRBJ2-1, with D perhaps TRBD1 (5 bases). CDR3 length equals 14 residues. Trimming pared 6 bases from V and 0 bases from J, leaving 12 bases between. Germline V gene lookup returns CDR1 DFQATT and CDR2 SNEGSKA (reference sequence). The CDR3 nucleotides read TGCAGTGCCCGATCCGACAGCTCCTACAATGAGCAGTTCTTC. Protein: CSARSDSSYNEQFF.

This clonotype has just one count. The chain employs TRBV7-2 and TRBJ2-7; possible D gene TRBD2, 5 bases. The CDR3 has 14 amino acids. Germline V gene data show CDR1 as SGHTA and CDR2 as FQGNSA. Trimming stripped 5 bases from V and 9 bases from J, with 20 bases between. CDR3 amino acids: CASSHREYSRSQYF. The CDR3 DNA sequence: TGTGCCAGCAGCCACCGGGAATACTCCAGGTCGCAGTACTTC.

The sample holds a few counts of this clonotype. The chain has TRBV12-3 or TRBV12-4 and TRBJ1-5; D is unclear. Trimming removed 7 bases at V and 3 bases at J, with 10 bases between. The CDR3 is 13 amino acids. The chain's CDR3 is CASTPTPNQPQHF. DNA of the CDR3: TGTGCCAGCACCCCGACTCCCAATCAGCCCCAGCATTTT.

This chain connects TRBV5-1 to TRBJ2-7; TRBD1 matches at 7 bases. Germline CDR1 and CDR2: SGHRS and YFSETQ. The CDR3 contains 13 residues. Trimming at V came to 4 bases and at J to 5 bases, leaving 6 bases not matched to a gene. CDR3 sequence (DNA): TGCGCCAGCAGCAAGACAGGGATGCACGAGCAGTACTTC. It yields the protein CASSKTGMHEQYF.

About this clonotype: The junction and the germline gene differ at one end; a read error may be behind it. The CDR3 here is CASSAGTDTSTDTQYF. For the CDR3, the DNA is TGTGCTAGCAGCGCCGGGACAGACACTAGCACAGATACGCAGTATTTT. This sequence joins TRBV7-7 and TRBJ2-3; 7 nucleotides agree with TRBD1. This CDR3 has 16 residues. Germline values: CDR1 SSHAT, CDR2 FNYEAQ (reference sequence).

This clonotype occurred a few times. The gene calls are TRBV3-1 and TRBJ2-5; 9 positions agree with TRBD1. The J segment lost 5 bases and the V segment lost 5 bases, leaving 6 bases of the junction unmatched. The CDR3 has 14 amino acids. The germline V gene encodes CDR1 LGHDT and CDR2 YNNKEL (reference sequence). The CDR3 here is CASSYRGRVETQYF. CDR3 bases: TGTGCCAGCAGCTACAGGGGGCGTGTGGAGACCCAGTACTTC.

This clonotype was seen more than once but under ten times. The DNA for the CDR3 is TGTGCCAGCAGCCAAGCCTTCAGGGGAAGCTCCTACGAGCAGTACTTC. Amino acids: CASSQAFRGSSYEQYF. The rearrangement links TRBV3-1 to TRBJ2-7; TRBD1 might be the D (6 bases). This CDR3 has 16 amino acids. V was clipped by 1 base and J by 0 bases, with 13 bases between them. Germline-derived CDR1 and CDR2 are LGHDT and YNNKEL (reference sequence).

V and J are TRBV13 and TRBJ2-5; D might be TRBD1 or TRBD2, each matching 6 bases. V was pared by 0 bases and J by 3 bases, with 11 bases between. Germline lookup yields CDR1 PRHDT and CDR2 FYEKMQ (reference sequence). CDR3 size: 15 residues. The CDR3 here is CASSLGPGAEETQYF. The CDR3 coding sequence is TGTGCCAGCAGCTTAGGTCCGGGGGCCGAAGAGACCCAGTACTTC.

V usage is TRBV28 and J usage is TRBJ2-7; 11 positions agree with TRBD2. With V trimmed by 10 bases and J by 7 bases, 9 bases remained unmatched. This CDR3 has 13 residues. Germline CDR1 MDHEN, CDR2 SYDVKM. The CDR3 loop reads CATISGRVWEQYF. For the CDR3, the DNA is TGTGCCACAATTAGCGGGAGGGTATGGGAGCAGTACTTC.

The genes are TRBV5-1 and TRBJ2-3; 8 nucleotides line up with TRBD1. The CDR3 runs to 15 residues. Unmatched junction bases numbered 8, after V lost 5 bases and J lost 3 bases. Germline V gene data show CDR1 as SGHRS and CDR2 as YFSETQ. The chain's CDR3 is CASRNGQGTTDTQYF. CDR3 DNA: TGCGCCAGCAGGAACGGACAGGGAACGACAGATACGCAGTATTTT.

The V gene is TRBV5-1, the J gene TRBJ1-2, with D perhaps matching TRBD1 (5 bases). Between the trimmed V and J ends, which lost 3 bases and 1 base, there was a span of 10 bases. The germline V gene encodes CDR1 SGHRS and CDR2 YFSETQ. The CDR3 is made up of 14 amino acids. The CDR3 loop reads CASSWDGVNYGYTF. In nucleotides, the CDR3 is TGCGCCAGCAGCTGGGACGGGGTTAACTATGGCTACACCTTC.

The chain links TRBV15 to TRBJ2-6, with TRBD2 identical over 9 bases. This CDR3 comprises 19 residues. Germline V lookup: CDR1 LNHNV, CDR2 YYDKDF (reference sequence). V was pared by 2 bases and J by 0 bases, with 8 bases of the junction left unmatched. The CDR3 DNA is TGTGCCACCAGCAGATCTGGGACTAGCCTATTCTCTGGGGCCAACGTCCTGACTTTC. Protein sequence: CATSRSGTSLFSGANVLTF.

The gene calls are TRBV29-1 and TRBJ1-1; D remains unclear. V lost 3 bases to trimming and J lost 2 bases, with 7 bases between them. CDR3 length: 12 residues. Germline-derived CDR1 and CDR2 are SQVTM and ANQGSEA. CDR3 bases: TGCAGCGTTGACGGCACTAACACTGAAGCTTTCTTT. Its translation: CSVDGTNTEAFF.

This clonotype turned up a few times. The chain joins TRBV29-1 to TRBJ2-3; D perhaps matches TRBD1 (5 bases). Germline lookup yields CDR1 SQVTM and CDR2 ANQGSEA. The CDR3 length is 14 residues. Between the trimmed V and J ends, which lost 2 bases and 2 bases, there was a span of 11 bases. CDR3 sequence: CSVESTVSTDTQYF. As DNA, the CDR3 is TGCAGCGTTGAATCGACAGTATCCACAGATACGCAGTATTTT.

V usage is TRBV12-3 or TRBV12-4 and J usage is TRBJ2-3; D gene uncertain. The V and J ends lost 1 base and 2 bases respectively, with 10 bases between them. This CDR3 contains 15 residues. The CDR3 here is CASSLGDRSTDTQYF. The CDR3 nucleotides are TGTGCCAGCAGTTTAGGGGATCGTTCCACAGATACGCAGTATTTT.

The rearrangement uses TRBV13 and TRBJ2-5, with TRBD2 as a possible D gene (6 bases). The CDR3 spans 16 residues. V lost 5 bases and J 5 bases, leaving 21 bases between the germline ends. Germline CDR1 PRHDT, CDR2 FYEKMQ (reference sequence). The CDR3 here is CASSDMDGGHRETQYF. CDR3 sequence (DNA): TGTGCCAGCAGCGATATGGACGGAGGGCACAGGGAGACCCAGTACTTC.

This clonotype was seen a handful of times. This chain uses TRBV29-1 with TRBJ2-5; D possibly corresponds to TRBD1 (6 bases). The CDR3 sequence is 12 residues long. Germline CDR1 reads SQVTM; CDR2 reads ANQGSEA. The germline V and J ends were trimmed by 6 bases and 1 base, with 9 bases remaining between them. DNA for the CDR3: TGCAGCGTCCGGGACATCCAAGAGACCCAGTACTTC. This sequence encodes CSVRDIQETQYF.

This clonotype was seen only a few times. The chain is built from TRBV27 and TRBJ2-5; no firm D call. V lost 3 bases and J 3 bases, leaving 5 bases between the germline ends. Germline CDR1 and CDR2: MNHEY and SMNVEV (reference sequence). CDR3 size: 12 residues. The CDR3 DNA follows: TGTGCCAGCAGTTTGAAAGAAGAGACCCAGTACTTC. It is translated as CASSLKEETQYF.

This clonotype was counted between two and nine times. The gene calls are TRBV11-2 and TRBJ2-1; no reliable D call. Germline V lookup: CDR1 SGHAT, CDR2 FQNNGV. V was cut by 3 bases and J by 1 base, with 7 bases left in between. The CDR3 sequence is 14 residues long. CDR3 protein: CASSLGRSYNEQFF. For the CDR3, the DNA is TGTGCCAGCAGCTTGGGCAGGTCCTACAATGAGCAGTTCTTC.